The clone carrying this T cell receptor (beta chain) has ten or more counts. Its antigen remains unidentified. For TCRbeta, the library was prepared with unique molecular identifiers. TCRdb used MiXCR to reprocess the PCR reads, holding one entry per CDR3 protein. The sample shows hundreds of thousands of distinct CDR3 sequences, 10% to 15% of them seen only once. The data are from a study of T-cell reconstitution after alpha-beta-depleted transplantation in children. Study observations and caveats: About two months after transplant, alpha-beta T cells reportedly came from several hundred expanded graft clones.

This clonotype was sampled from a male patient younger than 18 who had a stem cell transplant for acute myeloid leukemia, so the T cells may come from the graft donor. Sequenced here: PBMCs, mostly from graft donor cells, sampled 360 days after TCRalphabeta/CD19-depleted stem cell transplant.

The CDR3 sequence: CASGGQSHYEQYF. The DNA for the CDR3 is TGTGCCAGCGGAGGGCAGTCCCACTACGAGCAGTACTTC. The chain is built from TRBV7-3 and TRBJ2-7; tentative D call: TRBD2 (6 bases). V was pared by 8 bases and J by 3 bases, with 14 bases between. The CDR3 has 13 residues. The germline gives CDR1 SGHTA, CDR2 FQGTGA.